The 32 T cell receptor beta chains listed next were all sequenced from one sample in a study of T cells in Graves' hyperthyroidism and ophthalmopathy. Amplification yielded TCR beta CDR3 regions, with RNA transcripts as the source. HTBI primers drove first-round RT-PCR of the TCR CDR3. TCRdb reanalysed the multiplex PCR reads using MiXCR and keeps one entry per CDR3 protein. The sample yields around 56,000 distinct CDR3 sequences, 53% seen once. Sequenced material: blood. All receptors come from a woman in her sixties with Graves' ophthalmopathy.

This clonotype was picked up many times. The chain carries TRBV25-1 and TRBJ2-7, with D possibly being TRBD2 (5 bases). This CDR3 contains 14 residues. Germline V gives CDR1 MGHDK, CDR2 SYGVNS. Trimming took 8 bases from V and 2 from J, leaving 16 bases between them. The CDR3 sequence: CASLGGSRTYEQYF. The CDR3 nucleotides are TGTGCCAGCCTCGGAGGATCTCGGACCTACGAGCAGTACTTC.

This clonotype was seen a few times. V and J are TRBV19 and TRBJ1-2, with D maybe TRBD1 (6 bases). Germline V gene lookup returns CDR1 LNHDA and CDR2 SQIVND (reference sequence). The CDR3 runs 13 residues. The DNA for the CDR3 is TGTGCTTCCCATGACAGGTCCCCCTATGGCTACACCTTC. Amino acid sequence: CASHDRSPYGYTF.

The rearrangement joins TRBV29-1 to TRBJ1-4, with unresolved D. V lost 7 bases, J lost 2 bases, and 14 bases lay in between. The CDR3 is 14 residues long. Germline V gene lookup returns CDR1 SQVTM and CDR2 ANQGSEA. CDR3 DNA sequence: TGCAGCGGGGGTTCGAGTGACACTAATGAAAAACTGTTTTTT. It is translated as CSGGSSDTNEKLFF. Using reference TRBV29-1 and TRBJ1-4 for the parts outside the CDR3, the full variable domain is SAVISQKPSRDICQRGTSLTIQCQVDSQVTMMFWYRQQPGQSLTLIATANQGSEATYESGFVIDKFPISRPNLTFSTLTVSNMSPEDSSIYLCSGGSSDTNEKLFFGSGTQLSVL.

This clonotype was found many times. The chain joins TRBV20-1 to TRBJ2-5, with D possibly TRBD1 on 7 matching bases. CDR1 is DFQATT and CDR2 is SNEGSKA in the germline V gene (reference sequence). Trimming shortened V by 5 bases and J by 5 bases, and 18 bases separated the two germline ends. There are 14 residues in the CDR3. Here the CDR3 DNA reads TGCAGTGCTCCTCCAGGAGGGGGCAAGGAGACCCAGTACTTC. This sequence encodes CSAPPGGGKETQYF.

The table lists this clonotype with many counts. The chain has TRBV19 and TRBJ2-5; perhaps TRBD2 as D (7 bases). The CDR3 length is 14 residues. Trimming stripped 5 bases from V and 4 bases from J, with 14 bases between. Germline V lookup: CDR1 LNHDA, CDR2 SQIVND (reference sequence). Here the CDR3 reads CASSATGRGETQYF. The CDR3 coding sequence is TGTGCCAGTAGTGCCACAGGGAGGGGAGAGACCCAGTACTTC.

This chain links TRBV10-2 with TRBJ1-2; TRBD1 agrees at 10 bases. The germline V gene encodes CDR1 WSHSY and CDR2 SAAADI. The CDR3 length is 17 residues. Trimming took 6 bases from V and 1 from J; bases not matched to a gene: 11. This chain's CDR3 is CASRDTGQGGYNYGYTF. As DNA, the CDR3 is TGCGCCAGCAGGGACACCGGACAGGGGGGATATAACTATGGCTACACCTTC.

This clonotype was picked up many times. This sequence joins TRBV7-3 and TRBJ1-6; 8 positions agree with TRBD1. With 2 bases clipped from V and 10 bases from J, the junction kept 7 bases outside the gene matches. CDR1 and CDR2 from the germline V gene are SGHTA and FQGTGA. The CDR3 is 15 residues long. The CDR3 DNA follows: TGTGCCAGCAGCTTAGGCAGGGGGCTTCTGTCACCCCTCCACTTT. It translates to CASSLGRGLLSPLHF.

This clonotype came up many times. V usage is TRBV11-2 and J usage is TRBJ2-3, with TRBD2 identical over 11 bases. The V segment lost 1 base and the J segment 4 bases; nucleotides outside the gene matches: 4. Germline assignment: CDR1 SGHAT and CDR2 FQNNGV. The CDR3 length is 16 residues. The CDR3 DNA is TGTGCCAGCAGCTTAGCCCTAGCGGGGGGATCAGATACGCAGTATTTT. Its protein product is CASSLALAGGSDTQYF.

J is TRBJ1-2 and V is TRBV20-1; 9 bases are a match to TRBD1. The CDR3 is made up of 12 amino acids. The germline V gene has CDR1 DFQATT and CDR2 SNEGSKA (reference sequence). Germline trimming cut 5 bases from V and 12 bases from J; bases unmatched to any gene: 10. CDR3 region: CSARARGQGHTF. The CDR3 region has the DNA TGCAGTGCTCGAGCACGGGGACAGGGCCACACCTTC.

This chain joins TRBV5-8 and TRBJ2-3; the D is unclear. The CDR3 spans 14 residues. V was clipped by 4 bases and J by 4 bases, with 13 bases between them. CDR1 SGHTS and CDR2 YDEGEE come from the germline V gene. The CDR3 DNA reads TGTGCCAGCAGCCAAGGATCCAGCGCAGATACGCAGTATTTT. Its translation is CASSQGSSADTQYF.

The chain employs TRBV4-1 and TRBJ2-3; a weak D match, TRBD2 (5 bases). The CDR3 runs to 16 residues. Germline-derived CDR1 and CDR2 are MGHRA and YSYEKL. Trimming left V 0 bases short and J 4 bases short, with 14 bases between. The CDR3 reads CASSQEASRSPDTQYF. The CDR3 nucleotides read TGCGCCAGCAGCCAAGAGGCTAGCAGGAGCCCAGATACGCAGTATTTT.

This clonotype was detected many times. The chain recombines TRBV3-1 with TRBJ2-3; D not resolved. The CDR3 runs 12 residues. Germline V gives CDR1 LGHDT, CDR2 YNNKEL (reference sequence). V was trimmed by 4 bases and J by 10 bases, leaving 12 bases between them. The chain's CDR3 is CASSRSRGPQYF. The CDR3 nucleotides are TGTGCCAGCAGCCGGTCCCGAGGACCGCAGTATTTT.

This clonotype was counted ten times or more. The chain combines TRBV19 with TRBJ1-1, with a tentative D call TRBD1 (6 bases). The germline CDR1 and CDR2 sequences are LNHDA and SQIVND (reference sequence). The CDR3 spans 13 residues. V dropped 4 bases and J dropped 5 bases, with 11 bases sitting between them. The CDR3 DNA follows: TGTGCCAGTAGTACCACAGGGCGAACTGAAGCTTTCTTT. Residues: CASSTTGRTEAFF.

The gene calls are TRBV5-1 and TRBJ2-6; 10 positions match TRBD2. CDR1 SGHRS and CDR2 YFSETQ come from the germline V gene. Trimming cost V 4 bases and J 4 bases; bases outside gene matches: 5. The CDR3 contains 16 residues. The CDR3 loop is CASSRWGLAGANVLTF. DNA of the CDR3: TGCGCCAGCAGCCGCTGGGGACTAGCGGGGGCCAACGTCCTGACTTTC.

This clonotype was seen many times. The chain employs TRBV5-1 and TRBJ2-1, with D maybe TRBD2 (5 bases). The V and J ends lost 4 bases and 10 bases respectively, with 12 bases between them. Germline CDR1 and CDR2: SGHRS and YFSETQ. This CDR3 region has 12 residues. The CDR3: CASSGAGGEQFF. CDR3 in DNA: TGCGCCAGCAGCGGTGCCGGCGGGGAGCAGTTCTTC.

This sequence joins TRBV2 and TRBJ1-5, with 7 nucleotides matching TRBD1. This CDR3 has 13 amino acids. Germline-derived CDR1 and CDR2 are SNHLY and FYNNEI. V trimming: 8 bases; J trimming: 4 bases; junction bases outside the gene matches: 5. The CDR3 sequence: CASGDRENQPQHF. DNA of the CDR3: TGTGCCAGCGGAGACAGGGAGAATCAGCCCCAGCATTTT. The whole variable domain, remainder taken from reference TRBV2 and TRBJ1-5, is EPEVTQTPSHQVTQMGQEVILRCVPISNHLYFYWYRQILGQKVEFLVSFYNNEISEKSEIFDDQFSVERPDGSNFTLKIRSTKLEDSAMYFCASGDRENQPQHFGDGTRLSIL.

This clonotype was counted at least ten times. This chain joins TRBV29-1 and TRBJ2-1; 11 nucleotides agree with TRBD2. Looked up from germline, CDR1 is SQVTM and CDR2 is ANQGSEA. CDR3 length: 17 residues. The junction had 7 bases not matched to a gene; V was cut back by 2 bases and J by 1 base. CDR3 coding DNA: TGCAGCGTTGAACCGCCCCGACTAGCGGGATCCTACAATGAGCAGTTCTTC. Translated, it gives CSVEPPRLAGSYNEQFF.

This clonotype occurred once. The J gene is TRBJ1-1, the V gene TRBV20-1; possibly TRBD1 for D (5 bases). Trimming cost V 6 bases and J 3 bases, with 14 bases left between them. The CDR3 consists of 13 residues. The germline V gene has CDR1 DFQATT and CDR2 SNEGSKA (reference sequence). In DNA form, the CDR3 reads TGCAGTGCGGAGGGGCTTCGTGACACTGAAGCTTTCTTT. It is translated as CSAEGLRDTEAFF.

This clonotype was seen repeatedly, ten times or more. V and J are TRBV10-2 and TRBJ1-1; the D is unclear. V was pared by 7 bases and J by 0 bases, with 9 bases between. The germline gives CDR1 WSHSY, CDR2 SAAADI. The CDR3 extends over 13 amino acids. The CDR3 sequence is CASTRTVNTEAFF. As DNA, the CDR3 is TGCGCCAGCACTCGAACAGTGAACACTGAAGCTTTCTTT.

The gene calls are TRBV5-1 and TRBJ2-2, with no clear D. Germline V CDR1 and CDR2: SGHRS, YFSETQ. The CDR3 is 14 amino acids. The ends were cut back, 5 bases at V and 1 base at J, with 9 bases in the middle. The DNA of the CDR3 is TGCGCCAGCAGAGGGTCCATGAACACCGGGGAGCTGTTTTTT. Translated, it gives CASRGSMNTGELFF.

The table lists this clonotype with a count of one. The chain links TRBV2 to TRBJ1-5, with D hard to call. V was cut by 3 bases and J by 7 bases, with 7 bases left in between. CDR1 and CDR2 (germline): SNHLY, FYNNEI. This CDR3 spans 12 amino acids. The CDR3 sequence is CASSDLTQPQHF. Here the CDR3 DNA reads TGTGCCAGCAGTGATCTAACCCAGCCCCAGCATTTT.

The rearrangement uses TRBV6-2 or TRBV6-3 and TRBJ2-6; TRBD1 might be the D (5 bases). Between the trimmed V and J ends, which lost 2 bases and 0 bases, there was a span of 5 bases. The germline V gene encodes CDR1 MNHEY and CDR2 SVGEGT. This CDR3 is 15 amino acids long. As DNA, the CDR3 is TGTGCCAGCAGTTACGACAGCTCTGGGGCCAACGTCCTGACTTTC. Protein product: CASSYDSSGANVLTF.

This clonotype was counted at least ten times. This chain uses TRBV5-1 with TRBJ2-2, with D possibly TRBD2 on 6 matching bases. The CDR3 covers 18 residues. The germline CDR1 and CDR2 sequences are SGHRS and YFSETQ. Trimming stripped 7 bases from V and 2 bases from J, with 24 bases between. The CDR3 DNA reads TGCGCCAGCTCCCGCATCCCGGCCGCGGGGTATAACACCGGGGAGCTGTTTTTT. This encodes CASSRIPAAGYNTGELFF.

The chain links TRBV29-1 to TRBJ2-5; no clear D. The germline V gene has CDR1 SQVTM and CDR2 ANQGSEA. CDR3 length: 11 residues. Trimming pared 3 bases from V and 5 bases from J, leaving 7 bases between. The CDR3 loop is CSVEVGETQYF. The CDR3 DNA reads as TGCAGCGTTGAGGTTGGCGAGACCCAGTACTTC.

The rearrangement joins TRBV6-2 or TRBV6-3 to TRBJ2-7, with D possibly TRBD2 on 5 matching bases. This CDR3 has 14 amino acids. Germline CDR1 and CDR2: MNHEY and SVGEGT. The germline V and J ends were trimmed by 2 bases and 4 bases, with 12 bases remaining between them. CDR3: CASSYGTAGYEQYF. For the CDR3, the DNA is TGTGCCAGCAGTTACGGTACCGCGGGTTACGAGCAGTACTTC.

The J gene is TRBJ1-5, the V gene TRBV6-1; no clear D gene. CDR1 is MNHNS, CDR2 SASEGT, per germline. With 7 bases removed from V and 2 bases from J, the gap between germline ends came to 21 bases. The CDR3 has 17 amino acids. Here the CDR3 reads CASTKWGGVSGNQPQHF. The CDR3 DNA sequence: TGTGCCAGCACCAAATGGGGTGGAGTTAGCGGCAATCAGCCCCAGCATTTT.

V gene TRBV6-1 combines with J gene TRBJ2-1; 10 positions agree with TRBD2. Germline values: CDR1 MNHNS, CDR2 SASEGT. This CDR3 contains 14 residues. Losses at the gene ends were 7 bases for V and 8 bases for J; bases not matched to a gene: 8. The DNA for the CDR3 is TGTGCCAGCAAATCGGGACTAGCGATGGATGAGCAGTTCTTC. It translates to CASKSGLAMDEQFF.

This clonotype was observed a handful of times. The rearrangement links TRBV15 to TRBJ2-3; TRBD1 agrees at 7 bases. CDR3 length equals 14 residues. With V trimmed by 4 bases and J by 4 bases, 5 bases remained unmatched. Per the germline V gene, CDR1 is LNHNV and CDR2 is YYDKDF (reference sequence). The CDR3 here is CATSNGQEADTQYF. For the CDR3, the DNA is TGTGCCACCAGCAACGGACAGGAGGCAGATACGCAGTATTTT.

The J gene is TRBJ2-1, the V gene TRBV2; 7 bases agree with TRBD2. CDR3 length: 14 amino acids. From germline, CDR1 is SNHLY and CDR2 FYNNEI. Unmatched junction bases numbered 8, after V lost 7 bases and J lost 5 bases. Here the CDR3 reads CASTWTRVHNEQFF. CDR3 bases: TGTGCCAGCACCTGGACTAGAGTGCACAATGAGCAGTTCTTC.

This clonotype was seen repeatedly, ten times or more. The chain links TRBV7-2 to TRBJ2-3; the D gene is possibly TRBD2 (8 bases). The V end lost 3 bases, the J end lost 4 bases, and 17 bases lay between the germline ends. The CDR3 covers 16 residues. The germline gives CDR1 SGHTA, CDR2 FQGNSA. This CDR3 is CASSLGGLGGADTQYF. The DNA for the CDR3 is TGTGCCAGCAGCTTGGGGGGACTAGGGGGCGCAGATACGCAGTATTTT.

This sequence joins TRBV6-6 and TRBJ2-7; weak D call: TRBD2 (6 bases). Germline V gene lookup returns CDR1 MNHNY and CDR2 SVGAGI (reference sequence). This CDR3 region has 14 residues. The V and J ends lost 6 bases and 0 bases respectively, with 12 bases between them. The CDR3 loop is CASRLSGNSYEQYF. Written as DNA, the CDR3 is TGTGCCAGCAGACTTAGCGGAAACTCCTACGAGCAGTACTTC.

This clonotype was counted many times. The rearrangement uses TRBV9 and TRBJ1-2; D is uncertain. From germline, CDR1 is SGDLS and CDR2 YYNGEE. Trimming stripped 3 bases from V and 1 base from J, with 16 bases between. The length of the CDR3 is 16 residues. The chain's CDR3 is CASSASPGSFNYGYTF. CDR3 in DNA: TGTGCCAGCAGCGCGTCACCCGGTAGCTTTAACTATGGCTACACCTTC.